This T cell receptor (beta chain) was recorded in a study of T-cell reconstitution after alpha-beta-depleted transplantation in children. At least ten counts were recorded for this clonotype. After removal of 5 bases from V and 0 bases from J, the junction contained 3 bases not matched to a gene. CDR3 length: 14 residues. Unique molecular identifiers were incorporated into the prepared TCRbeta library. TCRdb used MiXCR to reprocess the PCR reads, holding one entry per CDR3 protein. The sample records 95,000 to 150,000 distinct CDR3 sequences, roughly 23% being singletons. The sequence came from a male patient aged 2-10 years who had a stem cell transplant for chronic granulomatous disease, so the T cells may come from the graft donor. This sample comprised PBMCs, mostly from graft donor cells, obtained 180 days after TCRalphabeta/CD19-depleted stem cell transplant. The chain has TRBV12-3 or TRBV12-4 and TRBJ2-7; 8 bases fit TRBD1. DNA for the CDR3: TGTGCCAGCAGTGGACAGGGAAACTCCTACGAGCAGTACTTC. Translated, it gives CASSGQGNSYEQYF.